Listed below are T cell receptor beta chains from one sample, sequenced in a study of T cells after yellow fever vaccination. One entry per CDR3 protein, called by TCRdb with MiXCR from the 5' RACE reads. The sample has 300,000 to 350,000 distinct CDR3 sequences, 3% to 4.5% seen once. Sequenced material: PBMCs, taken 5 days after the yellow fever booster vaccination. These TCRs come from a man between 18 and 29 years old who received the YFV17D yellow fever vaccine. Both conserved end residues are part of each CDR3.

j_call v_call cdr3_aa
TRBJ1-4 TRBV7-9 CASSRGDGTSYEKLFF
TRBJ1-2 TRBV4-2 CASSQDGPATNYGYTF
TRBJ2-7 TRBV13 CASSFTGSYEQYF
TRBJ1-5 TRBV19 CASTRQSYNNQPQHF
TRBJ1-3 TRBV7-9 CASSPGSGGNTIYF
TRBJ2-7 TRBV5-1 CASRYRLDRGYEQYF
TRBJ2-4 TRBV29-1 CSAQAKNIQYF
TRBJ1-2 TRBV28 CASSSDYGYTF
TRBJ2-3 TRBV5-4 CASSLDSGTQYF
TRBJ2-5 TRBV5-1 CASFKAQETQYF
TRBJ1-6 TRBV3-1 CASSHSGTGRNSPLHF
TRBJ1-2 TRBV20-1 CSASPGQGSYGYTF
TRBJ1-3 TRBV7-6 CASSLVPRPGNTIYF
TRBJ2-5 TRBV24-1 CATSDLQSQQETQYF
TRBJ2-2 TRBV7-9 CASSFGPGQANTGELFF
TRBJ1-1 TRBV10-3 CAITRTENTEAFF
TRBJ2-1 TRBV9 CASSVFRTGADEQFF
TRBJ2-5 TRBV12-3/TRBV12-4 CASSDSGGETQYF
TRBJ1-5 TRBV24-1 CATSPRGLGYSNQPQHF
TRBJ2-2 TRBV4-1 CASSPGLGGGELFF
TRBJ1-2 TRBV20-1 CSTLRQAPYGYTF
TRBJ1-2 TRBV27 CASSLQGAGFGYGYTF
TRBJ2-3 TRBV20-1 CSATEQGAHRLNTDTQYF
TRBJ2-3 TRBV20-1 CSARWRGGDTQYF
TRBJ2-6 TRBV6-2/TRBV6-3 CASNQQVSGANVLTF
TRBJ2-5 TRBV12-3/TRBV12-4 CASRPTGFETQYF
TRBJ1-1 TRBV12-3/TRBV12-4 CATSLAGGEAFF
TRBJ1-1 TRBV11-2 CASSSRVFTEAFF
TRBJ1-5 TRBV5-8 CASSHRAYSNQPQHF